This T cell receptor (beta chain) was sequenced during a study of blood T cell repertoires in COVID-19. Study details: The samples span acute and convalescent COVID-19 from the United States, Italy and Spain. Nucleic acid was either cDNA or gDNA, and it came from T cells, B-cell-depleted T cells, or PBMCs.

Original processing methods: Cell counts per sample came from amplifying reference gene primers. Profiled with immunoSEQ multiplex PCR; TCRdb holds only in-frame clones, not every one. V, J and clone size are those of that table, while D and trimming were read from the DNA. The table records about 140,000 clones, 84% of them present only once. Seattle patient enrollment occurred during active infection, with longitudinal follow-up thereafter. The length of the CDR3 is 15 residues. CDR1 is ENHRY and CDR2 is SYGVKD in the germline V gene. V was clipped by 6 bases and J by 1 base, with 15 bases between them.

The receptor was derived from a young man with COVID-19, enrolled during active disease. Source material: peripheral blood. The chain carries TRBV10-3 and TRBJ1-1; D gene ambiguous. CDR3 DNA: TGTGCCATCAGGGAGGTGGGCAGAAGGAACACTGAAGCTTTCTTT. Its protein product is CAIREVGRRNTEAFF.